This TCR beta chain comes out of a study of T cells in Graves' hyperthyroidism and ophthalmopathy. V was trimmed by 7 bases and J by 0 bases, leaving 6 bases between them. CDR3 length equals 12 residues. Germline V lookup: CDR1 MNHNS, CDR2 SASEGT. Lactation, pregnancy, other autoimmune disease or uncontrolled infection led to exclusion of patients. There are many counts of this clonotype. Its antigen is unknown. The CDR3 regions of TCR beta were amplified from RNA transcripts. RT-PCR in the first round (using the HTBI primer set) targeted the TCR CDR3. TCRdb redid the calling of the multiplex PCR reads with MiXCR, one entry per CDR3 protein. The table lists fewer than 500,000 distinct CDR3 sequences, roughly 12% of them singletons. The study, taken as a whole, reports: Classification by a 13 V-J model distinguished ophthalmopathy from stable hyperthyroidism. Most expanded thyroid clonotypes above 0.001 recurred in blood.

The rearrangement uses TRBV6-1 and TRBJ1-2, with D unclear. The source of this sequence is a man between 25 and 39 years old with Graves' hyperthyroidism that later progressed to Graves' ophthalmopathy. Source material: blood. The CDR3 loop reads CASTPANYGYTF. As DNA, the CDR3 is TGTGCCAGCACCCCAGCTAACTATGGCTACACCTTC.